This record looks at one TCR beta chain sequence and its context. Its target is not known. This specimen belongs to a study of shared clonotypes between healthy human individuals. Study details: Donors had three CD4 naive, three CD4 memory, two CD8 naive and one CD8 memory plate apiece. Overall study results and limits: Relative to clonotypes present in all four donors, those not shared had lower generation probabilities.

Positive CCR7 selection of CD45RO-negative cells yielded the naive CD8 cells, and terminally differentiated effector memory CD45RA+ cells were excluded. Caucasian adults living in Nashville, Tennessee, provided all samples. Every subset had its genomic DNA shared out evenly among several immunoSEQ plates. The method was immunoSEQ multiplex PCR; TCRdb's version includes in-frame clones alone and lacks a portion of them. Of some 800,000 clones listed, nearly 95% are singletons. Germline V gene lookup returns CDR1 LNHNV and CDR2 YYDKDF (reference sequence). V lost 5 bases to trimming and J lost 0 bases; unmatched junction nucleotides: 7. This CDR3 region has 15 residues.

The sequenced sample consisted of naive CD8+ T cells sorted from blood. This TCR was sampled from a man younger than 40 in good health. The chain uses TRBV15 and TRBJ2-7; 7 bases are a match to TRBD2. The CDR3 nucleotides read TGTGCCACCAGCCAAGGCGGGAGAAGCTCCTACGAGCAGTACTTC. Translated, it gives CATSQGGRSSYEQYF. The complete variable domain, with remaining parts taken from reference TRBV15 and TRBJ2-7, reads DAMVIQNPRYQVTQFGKPVTLSCSQTLNHNVMYWYQQKSSQAPKLLFHYYDKDFNNEADTPDNFQSRRPNTSFCFLDIRSPGLGDTAMYLCATSQGGRSSYEQYFGPGTRLTVT.